The 20 T cell receptor beta chains below all came from one sample that was sequenced in a study of T cells in women clearing cervical HPV infection. The protocol was immunoSEQ multiplex PCR, while the TCRdb copy is restricted to in-frame clones and leaves out a portion. Its table lists about 16,000 clones. The specimen sequenced was blood buffy coat. The receptors shown here come from a woman between 18 and 70 years old with a cervical HPV16 infection that either progressed to CIN3+ or cleared (not recorded which).

A word on this clone: Coverage ceases 3 residues before the CDR3 finishes, and the germline J gene fills in the end. J is TRBJ2-3 and V is TRBV20-1; tentatively, D is TRBD2 (5 bases). There are 12 residues in the CDR3. V was cut by 6 bases and J by 0 bases, with 7 bases left in between. Germline values: CDR1 DFQATT, CDR2 SNEGSKA (reference sequence). Partial CDR3 DNA: TGCAGTGCGAGGACTAGCACAGATACG. Its translation: CSARTSTDT. The full CDR3 reads CSARTSTDTQYF.

Concerning this clone itself: Sequencing ends 3 residues short of the CDR3 end; the germline J gene provides the rest. The chain has TRBV20-1 and TRBJ1-5, with 9 bases fitting TRBD1. The V gene's germline CDR1 is DFQATT and CDR2 SNEGSKA (reference sequence). The V gene end was trimmed by 7 bases and the J gene end by 1 base; junction bases not matched to a gene: 5. The CDR3 spans 14 residues. The sequenced part of the CDR3 DNA is TGCAGTGTAGGACAGGGGTCGAGCAATCAGCCC. Protein product: CSVGQGSSNQP. The CDR3 as a whole reads CSVGQGSSNQPQHF.

A word on this clone: Read coverage stops 3 residues before the CDR3 terminus; the germline J gene supplies the remainder. The V gene is TRBV7-6, the J gene TRBJ2-3; 8 positions agree with TRBD2. CDR1 is SGHVS, CDR2 FNYEAQ, per germline. CDR3 length: 15 residues. V gave up 5 bases and J gave up 5 bases; unmatched junction bases: 9. CDR3 DNA (partial): TGTGCCAGCAGCAAAGGGGAGCGGGGGTTAGATACG. Translated: CASSKGERGLDT. The complete CDR3 protein is CASSKGERGLDTQYF.

For this clone: The DNA ends 3 residues before the CDR3 does, and the rest of the CDR3 is filled in from the germline J gene. The chain couples TRBV19 to TRBJ1-5; D is perhaps TRBD1 (5 bases). V was shortened by 3 bases and J by 5 bases, with 11 bases between the two germline ends. This CDR3 has 14 amino acids. Germline V CDR1 and CDR2: LNHDA, SQIVND (reference sequence). This CDR3 is CASSIQQGYQPQHF. Partial CDR3 DNA: TGTGCCAGTAGTATCCAGCAGGGATATCAGCCC.

As for this clone: The missing CDR3 end, 3 residues past where the read stops, is filled in from the germline J gene. The chain recombines TRBV11-2 with TRBJ2-3; D unresolved. The V end lost 7 bases, the J end lost 0 bases, and 14 bases lay between the germline ends. Germline V lookup: CDR1 SGHAT, CDR2 FQNNGV. The CDR3 has 15 amino acids. This CDR3 reads CASTPTPSSTDTQYF. The covered CDR3 bases are TGTGCCAGCACCCCTACTCCCTCTAGCACAGATACG.

Notes on this clone: The missing CDR3 end, 3 residues past where the read stops, is filled in from the germline J gene. The chain combines TRBV29-1 with TRBJ2-5; TRBD2 matches 7 bases. The CDR3 has 13 residues. Trimming took 6 bases from V and 5 from J; bases not matched to a gene: 9. Germline V CDR1 and CDR2: SQVTM, ANQGSEA. CDR3 bases read: TGCAGCGTGACCGGGACTATTCTGGAGACC. It codes for CSVTGTILET. The CDR3 in its entirety is CSVTGTILETQYF.

As for this clone: Read sequence stops 3 residues before the CDR3 end, and the germline J gene provides the missing end. The chain employs TRBV30 and TRBJ2-2; tentative D call: TRBD1 (5 bases). The CDR3 has 13 amino acids. In germline, CDR1 is GTSNPN, CDR2 SVGIG (reference sequence). CDR3 in amino acids: CAWMVSGANVLFF. The sequenced part of the CDR3 DNA is TGTGCCTGGATGGTCTCTGGGGCCAACGTG.

Comments on this clone: The read stops 3 residues short of the end of the CDR3; the missing end is completed from the germline J gene. The chain employs TRBV5-1 and TRBJ2-1, with 7 bases that match TRBD1. J gave up 4 bases and V 6 bases, and 7 bases lay outside the gene matches. Germline V gene data show CDR1 as SGHRS and CDR2 as YFSETQ. The CDR3 is 14 residues long. The CDR3: CASNPGQLYNEQFF. CDR3 DNA, as far as it was read: TGCGCCAGCAACCCGGGACAGCTGTACAATGAG.

Worth noting for this clone: Sequencing ends 3 residues short of the CDR3 end; the germline J gene provides the rest. The V gene is TRBV28, the J gene TRBJ1-4; 9 nucleotides match TRBD1. This CDR3 region has 17 residues. Per the germline V gene, CDR1 is MDHEN and CDR2 is SYDVKM. V was clipped by 8 bases and J by 8 bases; unmatched bases: 18. CDR3 sequence reads: CASGAGTGWAIGEKLFF. Partial CDR3 DNA: TGTGCCAGCGGGGCAGGGACAGGGTGGGCTATTGGGGAAAAA.

Note on this clone: From the germline J gene comes the end of the CDR3, since the read stops 3 residues before it. This rearrangement joins TRBV12-3 or TRBV12-4 to TRBJ1-6, with D hard to call. The CDR3 covers 12 residues. Partial CDR3 DNA: TGTGCCAGCAGTTTGACATTCTTTGCC. Encoded protein: CASSLTFFA. The complete CDR3 reads CASSLTFFALHF.

Concerning this clone: The missing CDR3 end, 3 residues past where the read stops, is filled in from the germline J gene. V gene TRBV7-9 combines with J gene TRBJ2-1; 7 positions agree with TRBD1. Germline assignment: CDR1 SEHNR and CDR2 FQNEAQ (reference sequence). CDR3 size: 15 residues. The ends lost 4 bases at V and 5 bases at J; junction bases unmatched: 8. The sequenced CDR3 bases are TGTGCCAGCAGCTGGGGAGACAGGGCACACAATGAG. Its translation is CASSWGDRAHNE. The full CDR3 reads CASSWGDRAHNEQFF.

The part of the CDR3 DNA that was read is TGTGCCAGCAGCTTGGGACTAGCAGAAGAGACG. Its translation: CASSLGLAEET. The complete CDR3 sequence is CASSLGLAEETQYF. The V call is TRBV7-2, the J call TRBJ2-3, with 9 bases fitting TRBD2. The read falls 3 residues short of the CDR3 end, and the missing part is taken from the germline J gene. The CDR3 length is 14 residues. In germline, CDR1 is SGHTA, CDR2 FQGNSA. Full variable domain (remainder filled in from reference TRBV7-2 and TRBJ2-3): GAGVSQSPSNKVTEKGKDVELRCDPISGHTALYWYRQSLGQGLEFLIYFQGNSAPDKSGLPSDRFSAERTGGSVSTLTIQRTQQEDSAVYLCASSLGLAEETQYFGPGTRLTVL.

Concerning this clone itself: The read ends 3 residues shy of where the CDR3 ends; the end is completed using the germline J gene. The V and J genes are TRBV19 and TRBJ1-1; the D gene is possibly TRBD1 (6 bases). Germline V lookup: CDR1 LNHDA, CDR2 SQIVND (reference sequence). The V and J ends lost 4 bases and 4 bases respectively, with 13 bases between them. The CDR3 has 14 amino acids. The CDR3 loop is CASSTRGSGTEAFF. CDR3 DNA (partial): TGTGCCAGTAGTACCAGGGGATCTGGCACTGAA.

Of note for this clone: The CDR3 is cut off 3 residues early in the read; its end comes from the germline J gene. This rearrangement joins TRBV5-1 to TRBJ2-2; maybe TRBD1 (5 bases). The CDR3 spans 17 residues. V lost 0 bases to trimming and J lost 0 bases, with 12 bases between them. In germline, CDR1 is SGHRS, CDR2 YFSETQ. CDR3 region: CASSLVAGPANTGELFF. The sequenced CDR3 bases are TGCGCCAGCAGCTTGGTTGCAGGGCCAGCGAACACCGGGGAG.

Regarding this clone: Read data end 3 residues before the CDR3 end; the end is taken from the germline J gene. The chain uses TRBV19 and TRBJ1-1; TRBD1 aligns across 7 bases. The CDR3 covers 17 residues. Per germline, CDR1 LNHDA and CDR2 SQIVND (reference sequence). The V segment lost 8 bases and the J segment 0 bases; nucleotides outside the gene matches: 15. CDR3 DNA (partial): TGTGCCAGTCTCCCCCAGGGGGTTAGGGCCATGAACACTGAA. Translating it yields CASLPQGVRAMNTE. The entire CDR3 is CASLPQGVRAMNTEAFF.

The CDR3 bases that were read are TGTGCCAGCAGTTGGTCACTAGCGGGCTACAATGAC. It encodes CASSWSLAGYND. In full, the CDR3 is CASSWSLAGYNDYTF. J is TRBJ1-2 and V is TRBV6-4; D ambiguous. Read sequence stops 3 residues before the CDR3 end, and the germline J gene provides the missing end. The germline V gene has CDR1 MRHNA and CDR2 SNTAGT. This CDR3 spans 15 amino acids.

As to this clone: The read falls 3 residues short of the CDR3 end, and the missing part is taken from the germline J gene. Distinct nucleotide sequences in the sample also encode this CDR3. The chain links TRBV30 to TRBJ1-3, with D hard to call. This CDR3 has 13 residues. The V end was cut by 2 bases, the J end by 1 base, with 6 bases between. Germline-derived CDR1 and CDR2 are GTSNPN and SVGIG (reference sequence). The sequenced part of the CDR3 DNA is TGTGCCTGGAGTAGAGGGTCTGGAAACACC. Amino acids: CAWSRGSGNT. The full CDR3 reads CAWSRGSGNTIYF.

Details on this clone: The CDR3 is cut off 3 residues early in the read; its end comes from the germline J gene. The gene calls are TRBV7-3 and TRBJ2-3; D uncertain. The CDR3 has 13 amino acids. Germline CDR1 SGHTA, CDR2 FQGTGA. The ends were cut back, 1 base at V and 5 bases at J, with 7 bases in the middle. The DNA read from the CDR3 is TGTGCCAGCAGCTTAAATTCGGGAGATACG. It is translated as CASSLNSGDT. The whole CDR3 protein reads CASSLNSGDTQYF.

This chain's CDR3 is CASSPLHSDTEAFF. The sequenced CDR3 bases are TGTGCCAGCTCACCGCTTCATTCGGACACTGAA. The rearrangement links TRBV18 to TRBJ1-1; D unclear. The read comes to an end 3 residues before the CDR3 does, leaving the germline J gene to fill in the end. Per germline, CDR1 KGHSH and CDR2 LQKENI. Trimming pared 3 bases from V and 3 bases from J, leaving 11 bases between. The CDR3 covers 14 residues.

This clone ranks as medium-sized in terms of frequency. Read sequence stops 3 residues before the CDR3 end, and the germline J gene provides the missing end. V and J are TRBV7-3 and TRBJ2-1; TRBD2 matches at 14 bases. The germline gives CDR1 SGHTA, CDR2 FQGTGA. The ends lost 5 bases at V and 6 bases at J; junction bases unmatched: 9. CDR3 length: 17 residues. CDR3 DNA, as far as it was read: TGTGCCAGCAGCGTAGGCACCGGGACTAGCGGGGGCAATGAG. Residues: CASSVGTGTSGGNE. The entire CDR3 reads CASSVGTGTSGGNEQFF.